A single sample is the source of the 23 T cell receptor beta chains below, sequenced in a study of blood T cell repertoires in COVID-19. The assay was immunoSEQ multiplex PCR, and TCRdb's table has in-frame clones only and misses some. The sample lists 200,000 to 300,000 clones; roughly 88% were seen once. The sequenced material came from peripheral blood. These receptors all stem from a woman younger than 45 with acute or convalescent COVID-19.

The chain combines TRBV4-1 with TRBJ1-4; no clear D. The CDR3 is 16 amino acids. The germline CDR1 and CDR2 sequences are MGHRA and YSYEKL. Trimming took 0 bases from V and 3 from J, leaving 11 bases between them. DNA for the CDR3: TGCGCCAGCAGCCAAGACAAGCCCCAGGCTAATGAAAAACTGTTTTTT. It encodes CASSQDKPQANEKLFF.

The chain has TRBV2 and TRBJ2-3, with 8 bases lining up with TRBD2. In germline, CDR1 is SNHLY, CDR2 FYNNEI. The junction had 7 bases not matched to a gene; V was cut back by 6 bases and J by 2 bases. The CDR3 extends over 15 amino acids. The CDR3 here is CASRASSGDTDTQYF. The CDR3 DNA reads TGTGCCAGCAGAGCAAGTAGCGGGGACACAGATACGCAGTATTTT.

The sample holds one count of this clone. J is TRBJ1-1 and V is TRBV12-3 or TRBV12-4; D remains ambiguous. The V and J ends lost 6 bases and 4 bases respectively, with 12 bases between them. The CDR3 runs 13 residues. Written as DNA, the CDR3 is TGTGCCAGCAGCCCGCGTGTTCTCACTGAAGCTTTCTTT. Encoded protein: CASSPRVLTEAFF.

The chain uses TRBV11-2 and TRBJ2-1, with D possibly matching TRBD2 (5 bases). V lost 5 bases to trimming and J lost 12 bases, with 26 bases between them. The germline V gene encodes CDR1 SGHAT and CDR2 FQNNGV. This CDR3 contains 16 residues. CDR3 sequence reads: CASSPVGQRLGKGQFF. The CDR3 DNA follows: TGTGCCAGCAGCCCAGTTGGGCAGCGGTTGGGTAAGGGGCAGTTCTTC.

CDR3 nucleotide sequence: TGTGCCAGTAGTATTTTTGGAAACGGGGGCAATCAGCCCCAGCATTTT. It translates to CASSIFGNGGNQPQHF. The V and J genes are TRBV19 and TRBJ1-5; D remains ambiguous. The CDR3 runs 16 residues. From germline, CDR1 is LNHDA and CDR2 SQIVND (reference sequence). V lost 3 bases, J lost 2 bases, and 14 bases lay in between.

This clone showed up many times. This chain uses TRBV2 with TRBJ1-1; D may be TRBD1 (5 bases). The germline V gene has CDR1 SNHLY and CDR2 FYNNEI. There are 15 residues in the CDR3. The germline V and J ends were trimmed by 3 bases and 0 bases, with 11 bases remaining between them. In DNA, the CDR3 is TGTGCCAGCAGTGATCGGGGGAACGTGAACACTGAAGCTTTCTTT. Encoded protein: CASSDRGNVNTEAFF.

This chain uses TRBV29-1 with TRBJ1-4, with a tentative D call TRBD1 (6 bases). This CDR3 contains 15 residues. Trimming cost V 4 bases and J 0 bases, with 12 bases left between them. From germline, CDR1 is SQVTM and CDR2 ANQGSEA. CDR3 residues: CSVVGQKATNEKLFF. CDR3 coding DNA: TGCAGCGTTGTAGGACAGAAAGCAACTAATGAAAAACTGTTTTTT.

This clone was seen only once. The genes are TRBV5-1 and TRBJ1-2; 7 nucleotides align to TRBD1. Germline lookup yields CDR1 SGHRS and CDR2 YFSETQ. The ends lost 4 bases at V and 0 bases at J; junction bases unmatched: 12. This CDR3 spans 17 amino acids. CDR3 amino acids: CASSRTRQGPTNYGYTF. DNA of the CDR3: TGCGCCAGCAGCAGAACGAGACAGGGCCCGACTAACTATGGCTACACCTTC. Using reference TRBV5-1 and TRBJ1-2 for the parts outside the CDR3, the full variable domain is KAGVTQTPRYLIKTRGQQVTLSCSPISGHRSVSWYQQTPGQGLQFLFEYFSETQRNKGNFPGRFSGRQFSNSRSEMNVSTLELGDSALYLCASSRTRQGPTNYGYTFGSGTRLTVV.

The chain recombines TRBV29-1 with TRBJ2-7; 14 bases agree with TRBD2. The length of the CDR3 is 15 residues. Germline lookup yields CDR1 SQVTM and CDR2 ANQGSEA. The V gene end was trimmed by 6 bases and the J gene end by 5 bases; junction bases not matched to a gene: 9. The CDR3 spells CSVVSTSGRADEQYF. The CDR3 nucleotides read TGCAGCGTGGTTTCGACTAGCGGGAGGGCCGACGAGCAGTACTTC.

The chain uses TRBV7-6 and TRBJ2-7; 8 bases align to TRBD2. The CDR3 is 17 amino acids. V shed 1 base, J shed 3 bases, and the junction held 11 bases outside the gene matches. Germline V lookup: CDR1 SGHVS, CDR2 FNYEAQ. The CDR3: CASSLGEGAGVGYEQYF. The CDR3 DNA reads as TGTGCCAGCAGCTTAGGAGAGGGAGCGGGAGTAGGCTACGAGCAGTACTTC.

This clone was observed a handful of times. J is TRBJ2-3 and V is TRBV7-2, with TRBD2 matching over 10 bases. Germline trimming cut 5 bases from V and 5 bases from J; bases unmatched to any gene: 7. The CDR3 loop spans 15 amino acids. In germline, CDR1 is SGHTA, CDR2 FQGNSA. The CDR3 sequence is CASSPSGRAIDTQYF. Here the CDR3 DNA reads TGTGCCAGCAGCCCGAGCGGGAGGGCGATAGATACGCAGTATTTT.

The sample holds one count of this clone. The chain joins TRBV5-1 to TRBJ2-1; D gene ambiguous. Germline V gives CDR1 SGHRS, CDR2 YFSETQ. V shed 0 bases and J shed 7 bases, with 8 bases lying between them. The CDR3 sequence is 13 residues long. The chain's CDR3 is CASSLARPNEQFF. The CDR3 coding sequence is TGCGCCAGCAGCTTGGCGCGGCCTAATGAGCAGTTCTTC.

J is TRBJ1-3 and V is TRBV25-1; D gene unclear. The germline V gene has CDR1 MGHDK and CDR2 SYGVNS. Trimming removed 5 bases at V and 4 bases at J, with 18 bases between. The CDR3 extends over 16 amino acids. The CDR3: CASSPPGIYHGNTIYF. CDR3 in DNA: TGTGCCAGCAGTCCCCCGGGGATTTATCACGGAAACACCATATATTTT.

The chain joins TRBV9 to TRBJ1-2, with TRBD1 matching 8 bases. Germline values: CDR1 SGDLS, CDR2 YYNGEE. V trimming: 3 bases; J trimming: 6 bases; junction bases outside the gene matches: 10. The CDR3 is 15 residues long. In DNA, the CDR3 is TGTGCCAGCAGCGGACAGGGGATTGGAAATCATGGCTACACCTTC. It specifies CASSGQGIGNHGYTF.

The V and J genes are TRBV19 and TRBJ2-2, with D hard to call. CDR3 length: 14 amino acids. V was shortened by 1 base and J by 5 bases, with 8 bases between the two germline ends. CDR1 is LNHDA and CDR2 is SQIVND in the germline V gene (reference sequence). The CDR3 coding sequence is TGTGCCAGTAGTATAGGTTTGGCTACCGGGGAGCTGTTTTTT. It yields the protein CASSIGLATGELFF.

V gene TRBV6-6 combines with J gene TRBJ2-5; 7 nucleotides agree with TRBD2. J was trimmed by 5 bases and V by 0 bases; bases with no gene match: 6. From germline, CDR1 is MNHNY and CDR2 SVGAGI (reference sequence). This CDR3 spans 15 amino acids. DNA for the CDR3: TGTGCCAGCAGTTACTCGACCTTAGCGGGCGAGACCCAGTACTTC. Translated, it gives CASSYSTLAGETQYF.

CDR3 nucleotides: TGCGCCAGCAGCCAAGATCTTCCCGTCAGGGGGGAGGGCTACACCTTC. Translating it yields CASSQDLPVRGEGYTF. The rearrangement links TRBV4-1 to TRBJ1-2, with TRBD1 matching 7 bases. CDR1 and CDR2 from the germline V gene are MGHRA and YSYEKL. V shed 0 bases, J shed 8 bases, and the junction held 12 bases outside the gene matches. The CDR3 spans 16 residues.

This chain uses TRBV6-5 with TRBJ2-7, with a tentative D call TRBD2 (6 bases). CDR1 MNHEY and CDR2 SVGAGI come from the germline V gene. This CDR3 spans 14 amino acids. V was clipped by 6 bases and J by 1 base, with 13 bases between them. CDR3 amino acids: CASSPVGGSYEQYF. The CDR3 DNA sequence: TGTGCCAGCAGCCCAGTTGGGGGGTCCTACGAGCAGTACTTC.

CDR3 DNA: TGTGCCAGCAGTTATATTCAGGGAAGCGATCAGCCCCAGCATTTT. Encoded protein: CASSYIQGSDQPQHF. The chain links TRBV6-5 to TRBJ1-5, with TRBD1 as a possible D gene (5 bases). V was pared by 3 bases and J by 5 bases, with 14 bases between. The CDR3 contains 15 residues. The germline gives CDR1 MNHEY, CDR2 SVGAGI.

The V call is TRBV10-3, the J call TRBJ1-6, with D possibly TRBD1 on 6 matching bases. CDR1 is ENHRY and CDR2 is SYGVKD in the germline V gene. Deletions cut 0 bases from V and 10 bases from J, with 16 bases between. The CDR3 consists of 16 residues. The CDR3 reads CAISESTGMYGSPLHF. The CDR3 nucleotides are TGTGCCATCAGTGAGTCGACAGGAATGTATGGCTCACCCCTCCACTTT.

The chain carries TRBV29-1 and TRBJ2-1; no clear D gene. Trimming cost V 6 bases and J 2 bases, with 11 bases left between them. The CDR3 length is 13 residues. Germline values: CDR1 SQVTM, CDR2 ANQGSEA. The CDR3: CSVVLPAYNEQFF. In DNA, the CDR3 is TGCAGCGTGGTACTACCGGCCTACAATGAGCAGTTCTTC.

The V gene is TRBV27, the J gene TRBJ2-6; D gene ambiguous. V was trimmed by 5 bases and J by 2 bases, leaving 4 bases between them. The V gene's germline CDR1 is MNHEY and CDR2 SMNVEV (reference sequence). The CDR3 length is 13 residues. The CDR3, as DNA: TGTGCCAGCAGTCCGGCTGGGGCCAACGTCCTGACTTTC. Translation: CASSPAGANVLTF.

This rearrangement joins TRBV11-3 to TRBJ1-2; possibly TRBD1 for D (5 bases). CDR3 size: 16 residues. Germline assignment: CDR1 SGHNT and CDR2 YENEEA. Deletions cut 3 bases from V and 0 bases from J, with 14 bases between. CDR3 protein: CASSFRGGAANYGYTF. CDR3 coding DNA: TGTGCCAGCAGCTTCCGCGGGGGAGCAGCTAACTATGGCTACACCTTC.